A single sample is the source of the 27 T cell receptor beta chains below, sequenced in a study of blood T cell repertoires in COVID-19. Generated by immunoSEQ multiplex PCR, the TCRdb table keeps only in-frame clones and is missing some. The data contain over 400,000 clones, approximately 85% of them seen just once; the ten biggest clones take up roughly 3.1%. The sample comprised peripheral blood. The receptors come from a human donor in a cohort sampled during active COVID-19.

This chain links TRBV28 with TRBJ2-7; weak D call: TRBD1 (6 bases). In germline, CDR1 is MDHEN, CDR2 SYDVKM. Trimming took 1 base from V and 0 from J, leaving 13 bases between them. CDR3 length: 16 amino acids. CDR3 nucleotides: TGTGCCAGCAGTTTATTTCGGGACACACCCTCCTACGAGCAGTACTTC. It yields the protein CASSLFRDTPSYEQYF.

The chain employs TRBV5-4 and TRBJ2-1, with 9 bases identical to TRBD2. This CDR3 is built from 16 residues. Germline values: CDR1 SGHNT, CDR2 YYREEE (reference sequence). V dropped 3 bases and J dropped 2; count of bases not matched to a gene: 6. CDR3 sequence reads: CASSSLRLAAYNEQFF. CDR3 DNA: TGTGCCAGCAGCTCCCTCCGACTAGCGGCCTACAATGAGCAGTTCTTC.

The rearrangement uses TRBV5-8 and TRBJ1-5; no clear D. Trimming removed 5 bases from V and 0 bases from J, with 9 bases in between. Per the germline V gene, CDR1 is SGHTS and CDR2 is YDEGEE. This CDR3 contains 14 residues. This chain's CDR3 is CASRNQASNQPQHF. The CDR3 nucleotides read TGTGCCAGCAGAAATCAGGCTAGCAATCAGCCCCAGCATTTT.

The chain recombines TRBV24-1 with TRBJ1-5, with 9 bases matching TRBD1. This CDR3 is built from 18 residues. Germline CDR1 KGHDR, CDR2 SFDVKD. J gave up 0 bases and V 8 bases, and 13 bases lay outside the gene matches. CDR3 DNA sequence: TGTGCCACCATACCCGGGACAGGGAGCCTTTATAGCAATCAGCCCCAGCATTTT. Amino acids: CATIPGTGSLYSNQPQHF.

V is TRBV15 and J is TRBJ2-1; D is unresolved. From germline, CDR1 is LNHNV and CDR2 YYDKDF (reference sequence). V was shortened by 4 bases and J by 10 bases, with 11 bases between the two germline ends. CDR3 length: 12 amino acids. For the CDR3, the DNA is TGTGCCACCAGCATCCTAGAAGGAGAGCAGTTCTTC. Translation gives CATSILEGEQFF.

Here the CDR3 reads CASSLDFGSKAFF. The CDR3 bases are TGTGCCAGCAGCTTAGATTTCGGGTCCAAAGCTTTCTTT. V usage is TRBV11-2 and J usage is TRBJ1-1; D unclear. Germline V CDR1 and CDR2: SGHAT, FQNNGV. This CDR3 region has 13 residues. Between the trimmed V and J ends, which lost 0 bases and 9 bases, there was a span of 11 bases.

The rearrangement joins TRBV7-2 to TRBJ1-5, with 8 bases matching TRBD1. Germline lookup yields CDR1 SGHTA and CDR2 FQGNSA. The CDR3 consists of 16 residues. After removal of 0 bases from V and 4 bases from J, the junction contained 5 bases not matched to a gene. The CDR3 protein is CASSLAHGQGNQPQHF. The CDR3 nucleotides are TGTGCCAGCAGCTTAGCGCACGGACAGGGAAATCAGCCCCAGCATTTT.

This chain uses TRBV10-1 with TRBJ2-5, with 12 bases lining up with TRBD2. This CDR3 region has 18 residues. V lost 8 bases, J lost 3 bases, and 16 bases stayed unmatched. CDR1 WNHNN and CDR2 SYGVQD come from the germline V gene (reference sequence). The CDR3 reads CASADLAGGPQVKETQYF. The DNA for the CDR3 is TGCGCCAGCGCAGATCTAGCGGGAGGGCCCCAGGTGAAAGAGACCCAGTACTTC.

V gene TRBV12-3 or TRBV12-4 combines with J gene TRBJ1-1; D not resolved. CDR3 length: 13 amino acids. Trimming pared 1 base from V and 1 base from J, leaving 4 bases between. The CDR3, as DNA: TGTGCCAGCAGTTTAGTAAAGAACACTGAAGCTTTCTTT. This sequence encodes CASSLVKNTEAFF.

This chain uses TRBV30 with TRBJ1-4; D unclear. The CDR3 length is 15 residues. Germline V gene data show CDR1 as GTSNPN and CDR2 as SVGIG (reference sequence). V lost 0 bases, J lost 8 bases, and 16 bases lay in between. The CDR3 bases are TGTGCCTGGAGTGTGAAGGGCGGACTTGGGGAAAAACTGTTTTTT. This codes for CAWSVKGGLGEKLFF.

The table lists this clone with a few counts. The rearrangement links TRBV29-1 to TRBJ1-2; 9 positions agree with TRBD1. Germline trimming cut 4 bases from V and 6 bases from J; bases unmatched to any gene: 0. The CDR3 length is 11 residues. Looked up from germline, CDR1 is SQVTM and CDR2 is ANQGSEA. The DNA of the CDR3 is TGCAGCGTTGGACAGGGGGATGGCTACACCTTC. Translated, it gives CSVGQGDGYTF.

The chain joins TRBV6-5 to TRBJ2-7; a weak D match, TRBD1 (5 bases). Germline V gene data show CDR1 as MNHEY and CDR2 as SVGAGI. The CDR3 covers 14 residues. Trimming stripped 0 bases from V and 2 bases from J, with 8 bases between. CDR3 sequence: CASSYSPRAYEQYF. CDR3 nucleotide sequence: TGTGCCAGCAGTTACTCCCCCAGGGCCTACGAGCAGTACTTC.

The chain links TRBV12-5 to TRBJ1-5, with 7 positions matching TRBD1. Per germline, CDR1 LGHNT and CDR2 FRNRAP. The CDR3 spans 17 residues. After removal of 6 bases from V and 0 bases from J, the junction contained 11 bases not matched to a gene. The CDR3 DNA reads as TGTGCTAGTGGGACCTCTCTGGGACAGTATAGCAATCAGCCCCAGCATTTT. This gives the protein CASGTSLGQYSNQPQHF.

The chain recombines TRBV5-4 with TRBJ1-3, with no clear D. Trimming pared 0 bases from V and 6 bases from J, leaving 7 bases between. Germline values: CDR1 SGHNT, CDR2 YYREEE (reference sequence). The CDR3 covers 13 residues. The CDR3 DNA sequence: TGTGCCAGCAGCTTGGCTACTCAAAACACCATATATTTT. Translated, it gives CASSLATQNTIYF.

This clone was picked up a small number of times. The CDR3 spells CASSEGDRPQGKYF. In DNA, the CDR3 is TGTGCCAGCAGCGAAGGGGACAGACCTCAGGGGAAGTACTTC. The V call is TRBV21-1, the J call TRBJ2-7; the table's D call, TRBD1, was not checked against the DNA. TRBV21-1 is a pseudogene locus. CDR3 length: 14 amino acids.

The chain links TRBV4-1 to TRBJ1-1; 7 positions match TRBD1. V dropped 1 base and J dropped 1; count of bases not matched to a gene: 3. The CDR3 loop spans 15 amino acids. The germline CDR1 and CDR2 sequences are MGHRA and YSYEKL. The CDR3 DNA reads TGCGCCAGCAGCCAAGGACAGGGTCCGAACACTGAAGCTTTCTTT. It translates to CASSQGQGPNTEAFF.

CDR3 sequence reads: CAISEPPGTSTDTQYF. The CDR3 region has the DNA TGTGCCATCAGTGAGCCGCCCGGGACTAGCACAGATACGCAGTATTTT. The chain couples TRBV10-3 to TRBJ2-3; TRBD2 might be the D (6 bases). The germline V gene encodes CDR1 ENHRY and CDR2 SYGVKD. V was shortened by 2 bases and J by 0 bases, with 12 bases between the two germline ends. CDR3 length: 16 amino acids.

This chain joins TRBV9 and TRBJ2-1, with 8 bases fitting TRBD2. Germline CDR1 reads SGDLS; CDR2 reads YYNGEE. The CDR3 length is 16 residues. V lost 4 bases, J lost 4 bases, and 10 bases stayed unmatched. In DNA form, the CDR3 reads TGTGCCAGCAGCACCCGGACTAGCCGGGGGTACAATGAGCAGTTCTTC. This gives the protein CASSTRTSRGYNEQFF. The whole variable domain, filled in from reference TRBV9 and TRBJ2-1, reads DSGVTQTPKHLITATGQRVTLRCSPRSGDLSVYWYQQSLDQGLQFLIQYYNGEERAKGNILERFSAQQFPDLHSELNLSSLELGDSALYFCASSTRTSRGYNEQFFGPGTRLTVL.

This sequence joins TRBV12-5 and TRBJ2-1; TRBD2 agrees at 8 bases. V shed 5 bases, J shed 4 bases, and the junction held 4 bases outside the gene matches. The CDR3 is made up of 14 amino acids. The germline V gene encodes CDR1 LGHNT and CDR2 FRNRAP. The CDR3 region is CASGPGGGYNEQFF. Written as DNA, the CDR3 is TGTGCTAGTGGTCCCGGGGGGGGTTACAATGAGCAGTTCTTC.

This sequence joins TRBV7-3 and TRBJ1-1; a possible D gene is TRBD1 (6 bases). The CDR3 has 13 residues. Germline CDR1 reads SGHTA; CDR2 reads FQGTGA. With 5 bases removed from V and 3 bases from J, the gap between germline ends came to 10 bases. Written as DNA, the CDR3 is TGTGCCAGCAGCCAACAGGGCTACACTGAAGCTTTCTTT. Translated: CASSQQGYTEAFF.

The chain recombines TRBV7-3 with TRBJ2-5; TRBD2 aligns across 10 bases. Unmatched junction bases numbered 6, after V lost 5 bases and J lost 3 bases. From germline, CDR1 is SGHTA and CDR2 FQGTGA. The CDR3 has 15 amino acids. Here the CDR3 reads CASSLSGRTEETQYF. CDR3 bases: TGTGCCAGCAGCCTTAGCGGGAGGACCGAAGAGACCCAGTACTTC. The variable domain in full, completed from reference TRBV7-3 and TRBJ2-5, reads GAGVSQTPSNKVTEKGKYVELRCDPISGHTALYWYRQSLGQGPEFLIYFQGTGAADDSGLPNDRFFAVRPEGSVSTLKIQRTERGDSAVYLCASSLSGRTEETQYFGPGTRLLVL.

The chain employs TRBV3-1 (or the pseudogene TRBV3-2) and TRBJ2-4; 15 nucleotides match TRBD2. Germline loops: CDR1 LGHDT, CDR2 YNNKEL (reference sequence). With 4 bases clipped from V and 3 bases from J, the junction kept 4 bases outside the gene matches. This CDR3 region has 17 residues. This CDR3 reads CASSLGLAGGVKNIQYF. The CDR3 DNA reads as TGTGCCAGCAGCCTTGGACTAGCGGGAGGGGTCAAAAACATTCAGTACTTC.

The chain carries TRBV6-5 and TRBJ1-1; the D is unclear. V shed 9 bases and J shed 2 bases, with 16 bases lying between them. Germline CDR1 MNHEY, CDR2 SVGAGI. The CDR3 is 14 amino acids. The CDR3 spells CASMKPGSNTEAFF. CDR3 sequence (DNA): TGTGCCAGTATGAAACCCGGGAGTAACACTGAAGCTTTCTTT.

This clone was found a few times. The gene calls are TRBV15 and TRBJ2-1; 9 nucleotides align to TRBD2. The CDR3 sequence is 17 residues long. Germline values: CDR1 LNHNV, CDR2 YYDKDF (reference sequence). V was pared by 0 bases and J by 4 bases, with 7 bases of the junction left unmatched. DNA of the CDR3: TGTGCCACCAGCAGAGATCAGTCCAGCGGGAGGTACAATGAGCAGTTCTTC. Translated, it gives CATSRDQSSGRYNEQFF. The full variable domain, in which reference TRBV15 and TRBJ2-1 provide the parts outside the CDR3, is DAMVIQNPRYQVTQFGKPVTLSCSQTLNHNVMYWYQQKSSQAPKLLFHYYDKDFNNEADTPDNFQSRRPNTSFCFLDIRSPGLGDTAMYLCATSRDQSSGRYNEQFFGPGTRLTVL.

This chain joins TRBV5-4 and TRBJ2-1, with 13 bases that match TRBD2. J lost 7 bases, V lost 0 bases, and 4 bases had no gene match. Germline V CDR1 and CDR2: SGHNT, YYREEE (reference sequence). This CDR3 is built from 16 residues. Here the CDR3 DNA reads TGTGCCAGCAGCTTGGTTCGGACTAGCGGGAGTAATGAGCAGTTCTTC. Translating gives CASSLVRTSGSNEQFF.

This clone was picked up one time. Other DNA sequences in this sample translate to the same CDR3. This chain's CDR3 is CASSMGHLNTEAFF. CDR3 DNA: TGTGCCAGTAGTATGGGACATCTGAACACTGAAGCTTTCTTT. The rearrangement uses TRBV19 and TRBJ1-1; maybe TRBD1 (6 bases). The germline V gene encodes CDR1 LNHDA and CDR2 SQIVND (reference sequence). The CDR3 is 14 residues long. Deletions cut 3 bases from V and 0 bases from J, with 8 bases between.

This chain links TRBV27 with TRBJ1-4, with 9 bases matching TRBD1. Germline V gene lookup returns CDR1 MNHEY and CDR2 SMNVEV (reference sequence). V lost 4 bases to trimming and J lost 1 base; unmatched junction nucleotides: 10. This CDR3 comprises 18 residues. CDR3 loop: CASSSSTYRGLTNEKLFF. The DNA for the CDR3 is TGTGCCAGCAGTTCCAGTACCTACAGGGGGCTAACTAATGAAAAACTGTTTTTT.